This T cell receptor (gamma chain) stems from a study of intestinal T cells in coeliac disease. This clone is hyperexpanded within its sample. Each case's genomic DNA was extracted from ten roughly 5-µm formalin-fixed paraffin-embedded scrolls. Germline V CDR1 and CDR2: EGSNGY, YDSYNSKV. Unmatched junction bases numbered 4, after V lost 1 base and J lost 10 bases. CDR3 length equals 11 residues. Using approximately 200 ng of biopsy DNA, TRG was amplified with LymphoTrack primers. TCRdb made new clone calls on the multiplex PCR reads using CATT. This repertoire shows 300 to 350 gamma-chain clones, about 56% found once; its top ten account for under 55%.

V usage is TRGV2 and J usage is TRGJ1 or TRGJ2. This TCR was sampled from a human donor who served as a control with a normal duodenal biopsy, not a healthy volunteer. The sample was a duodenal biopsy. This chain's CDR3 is CATWDGTKKLF. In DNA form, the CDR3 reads TGTGCCACCTGGGACGGAACGAAGAAACTCTTT.